The entry below gives a single TCR beta chain sequence along with its context. Its specific antigen is unknown. Within one base of it there is no much larger clone, and no base qualities were kept. The library was made by the immunoSEQ multiplex PCR assay. For the multiplex PCR, a mixture combining 60 forward primers for TCR Vbeta segments and 13 reverse primers for TCR Jbeta segments was used. A multiplex PCR assay on genomic DNA amplified the CDR3 region of rearranged TCR beta genes. On the Illumina HiSeq System, the amplified TCR beta libraries were sequenced as 87-base-pair reads. The original methods were these. A later analysis tallied around 82 million unique TCR beta chains across the 666 repertoires, and some 10 million of those chains were shared by two or more donors. Raw reads were error-corrected and collapsed into unique sequences with a nearest-neighbor algorithm that merged closely related sequences to remove PCR and sequencing errors. V, D and J gene segments were assigned by aligning CDR3 sequences to IMGT reference sequences. For a sequence to be retained, at least a six-nucleotide match to both a V gene segment and a J gene segment was required. Rearrangements were called productive when the CDR3 lacked stop codons and stayed in frame with V and J; all others were non-productive. Following IMGT convention, CDR3 was defined as the stretch from the second conserved V-encoded cysteine to the conserved J-encoded phenylalanine. In an earlier analysis of more than 550 of the donors, sequences lacking an unambiguous match to a single V gene segment were excluded. In an earlier analysis of approximately 550 of the donors, V segments were called functional above 56.7% productive rearrangements and were called segregating when the between-donor standard deviation exceeded 5%. A statistical classification framework was built for diagnosing cytomegalovirus status from the catalog of TCR beta chain sequences. In a later analysis, V and J genes were assigned by comparing TCR nucleotide sequences against IMGT/GENE-DB human TR gene sequences. In a later analysis, CDR3 sequences and most-parsimonious VDJ recombination scenarios were assigned using the TCRdist pipeline. A later analysis defined each TCR beta chain by its CDR3 amino acid sequence plus V-gene family, and excluded reads lacking a unique V-gene family. To address suspected cross-contamination and a sequencing artifact, a later analysis removed some 620 highly shared, low-generation-probability nucleotide sequences. For each public chain, a later analysis derived a clonal expansion index from normalized ranks of inferred template counts within each repertoire. Generation probabilities in a later analysis came from a VDJ recombination model fitted to out-of-frame rearrangements, and those results were checked against IGoR. A later analysis scored TCR-TCR, TCR-HLA and TCR-CMV co-occurrence with hypergeometric tests, applying a repertoire-size bias correction to TCR pairs. A later analysis estimated false discovery rates by permuting HLA or CMV assignments 20 times. In a later analysis, co-occurring TCRs were grouped using DBSCAN, and TCRdist sequence similarity was added for clustering within HLA-allele-positive subsets. Repertoires with fewer than 30,000 or more than 120,000 public chains were left out of co-occurrence clustering, as were five repertoires with anomalous nucleotide sharing. TCRdb obtained this table from immuneACCESS and retained in-frame rearrangements with V and J assigned. These tables miss some clones; where compared with another copy, unresolved V genes account for less than half of the shortfall, and the remainder is unexplained. Clonal size and the V and J genes are those of that table, whereas D and trimming came from the DNA. The sample includes 110,000 to 150,000 clones, with less than 80% observed a single time. The ten largest clones add up to approximately 10% of the sample.

The data belong to a study of cytomegalovirus exposure and HLA in healthy donors (dated by TCRdb to the late 2010s). A note on the overall study: An earlier analysis of about 560 of the donors reported roughly 300 Gb of sequence data and approximately 120 million unique TCR beta sequences obtained from some 200 million T cells. An early release covering 550 to 650 HLA-typed donors comprised about 300 gigabases of sequencing data and around 85 million unique TCR sequences. Of the approximately 400 genotyped donors, 65% to 90% were placed in the genetic ancestry cluster associated with self-reported Caucasian donors. The study aimed to test whether cataloging public T cell receptors could reveal signatures of past pathogen exposure. Using immunosequencing, the study profiled T cell repertoires from roughly 650 subjects and related those repertoires to cytomegalovirus serostatus. Besides the first cohort of approximately 710 subjects, a separate validation cohort made up of over a hundred different subjects was used. To predict cytomegalovirus infection status, the study combined high-throughput TCR immunosequencing, statistical association of individual TCRs with disease status, and machine learning. A later analysis re-examined previously published TCR beta repertoires from more than 600 donors and added high-resolution HLA genotyping to investigate patterns of TCR occurrence. In the later analysis, no new phenotypic data were used to find candidate immune exposures; instead, reliance was placed on TCR beta sequences and their occurrence across donors. To decide whether each TCR beta V gene segment behaved as functional or pseudogenic, an earlier analysis of some 570 of the donors relied on high-throughput TCR beta sequencing. Donor age, sex, ethnicity and CMV serostatus were collected together with the repertoire data. In a later genetic analysis, genome-wide SNP genotypes for about three fifths of the 666 donors were used, and that subset was treated as a discovery cohort. Every repertoire in the discovery cohort had been generated on one and the same sequencing platform. Class I and class II HLA loci were covered by the typing at four-digit resolution. Typing coverage differed by locus: A, B, C, DRB1 and DQB1 were typed in roughly 629-630 donors, DQA1 in roughly 500, DPA1 in some 600, and DPB1 in 472. About five DR-DQ haplotypes were treated as single units for association and clustering because of strong linkage in the cohort. Across 398 genotyped donors of the cohort, an average of about 200,000 unique TCR beta nucleotide sequences per donor were sequenced, and around 19% of those sequences were non-productive. General findings and caveats noted by the study authors: In a later analysis, the rate of TCR association differed among HLA loci, with DRB1 alleles having the most associated TCRs and HLA-C alleles having the fewest. According to a later analysis, most CMV-associated TCR beta chains appeared to be HLA-restricted, and the HLA associations seemed to be driven largely by CMV exposure. A further reported finding was that TCR beta sequences accurately predicted the HLA-A and HLA-B alleles for most subjects in the first cohort. A cluster of highly shared sequence variants was judged likely to represent a technical artifact of the sequencing pipeline. The study gave a list of more than 150 TCR beta chains associated with cytomegalovirus. Correlated functional status among segregating V segments might be attributable to linkage disequilibrium, but an unknown experimental factor could not be ruled out. A later analysis associated around 16,000 TCR beta sequences with specific HLA alleles at a false discovery rate of 0.05. Presence/absence analyses assumed roughly uniform sequencing depth across donors, an assumption that may not hold. The authors suggested that the approach could potentially be generalized to other disease states and immunological phenotypes. Across donors, most TCR sequences were observed very rarely, whereas some public TCRs were present in many individuals. In both the original and validation cohorts, the classifier was reported to diagnose cytomegalovirus status with high specificity and sensitivity. Because some donors lacked HLA typing at each locus, the association tests relied only on the typed subset. In an earlier analysis of 587 of the donors, most TCR beta V segments appeared in productive rearrangements about 87% or about 30% of the time, broadly matching IMGT annotations. Compared with the roughly 670-donor mean, donors in an Asian-associated ancestry cluster had fewer N-insertions in productive TCRs, according to a later genetic analysis. In a later analysis, several top co-occurrence clusters were reported to appear linked to parvovirus B19, influenza, CMV and Epstein-Barr virus. Three of the identified cytomegalovirus-associated TCR beta chains were confirmed in vitro to be specific for cytomegalovirus antigens. In a later analysis, HLA-associated TCR beta chains were found to be more clonally expanded and to have lower generation probabilities than equally common non-associated chains. The only immune exposure information available for the cohort was CMV serostatus. Because counts were too low, about 17 rarely observed V segments, including chromosome 9 orphons, were excluded from the earlier analysis of 587 of the donors. The cohort was sequenced for TCR beta chains only, and without alpha or paired-chain data the features that could be detected were limited. Because the 87-base-pair reads could not distinguish some IMGT-functional V segments, including TRBV6-2 and TRBV6-3, those segments were excluded. A later genetic analysis associated a missense DCLRE1C variant with V-gene and J-gene trimming of TCR beta chains, and an independent cohort replicated the association. When HLA alleles, especially DR and DQ, strongly co-occurred, TCR associations were difficult to assign to individual alleles.

The cohort was made up of roughly 670 healthy bone marrow donors. At the time of sampling, every cohort member was nominally healthy, though immune exposures that went unrecorded were likely present. The donor was CMV seropositive and was included in the group of 250 to 300 seropositive cohort members. Every donor gave a peripheral blood sample, and the peripheral blood mononuclear cells from that sample were used for TCR beta sequencing. Genomic DNA was extracted from the blood cell samples with the Qiagen DNeasy Blood Extraction Kit. The CDR3 goes from the cysteine to the phenylalanine over 13 residues. Only the CDR3 DNA is retained, 39 bases long and in frame from the first base. The germline ends are 11 bases apart after V is trimmed by 1 base and J by 5 bases. CDR1 and CDR2 are read off the germline V gene (reference sequence) as GTSNPN and SVGIG.

The specimen was PBMCs. The TCR sequence derives from a woman in her forties or fifties in good health and CMV-seropositive. The V and J genes are TRBV30 and TRBJ2-5; a tentative D match to TRBD2 spans 7 bases. The CDR3 is CAWSAGGRETQYF. The sequence in DNA is TGTGCCTGGAGTGCGGGGGGCCGGGAGACCCAGTACTTC.